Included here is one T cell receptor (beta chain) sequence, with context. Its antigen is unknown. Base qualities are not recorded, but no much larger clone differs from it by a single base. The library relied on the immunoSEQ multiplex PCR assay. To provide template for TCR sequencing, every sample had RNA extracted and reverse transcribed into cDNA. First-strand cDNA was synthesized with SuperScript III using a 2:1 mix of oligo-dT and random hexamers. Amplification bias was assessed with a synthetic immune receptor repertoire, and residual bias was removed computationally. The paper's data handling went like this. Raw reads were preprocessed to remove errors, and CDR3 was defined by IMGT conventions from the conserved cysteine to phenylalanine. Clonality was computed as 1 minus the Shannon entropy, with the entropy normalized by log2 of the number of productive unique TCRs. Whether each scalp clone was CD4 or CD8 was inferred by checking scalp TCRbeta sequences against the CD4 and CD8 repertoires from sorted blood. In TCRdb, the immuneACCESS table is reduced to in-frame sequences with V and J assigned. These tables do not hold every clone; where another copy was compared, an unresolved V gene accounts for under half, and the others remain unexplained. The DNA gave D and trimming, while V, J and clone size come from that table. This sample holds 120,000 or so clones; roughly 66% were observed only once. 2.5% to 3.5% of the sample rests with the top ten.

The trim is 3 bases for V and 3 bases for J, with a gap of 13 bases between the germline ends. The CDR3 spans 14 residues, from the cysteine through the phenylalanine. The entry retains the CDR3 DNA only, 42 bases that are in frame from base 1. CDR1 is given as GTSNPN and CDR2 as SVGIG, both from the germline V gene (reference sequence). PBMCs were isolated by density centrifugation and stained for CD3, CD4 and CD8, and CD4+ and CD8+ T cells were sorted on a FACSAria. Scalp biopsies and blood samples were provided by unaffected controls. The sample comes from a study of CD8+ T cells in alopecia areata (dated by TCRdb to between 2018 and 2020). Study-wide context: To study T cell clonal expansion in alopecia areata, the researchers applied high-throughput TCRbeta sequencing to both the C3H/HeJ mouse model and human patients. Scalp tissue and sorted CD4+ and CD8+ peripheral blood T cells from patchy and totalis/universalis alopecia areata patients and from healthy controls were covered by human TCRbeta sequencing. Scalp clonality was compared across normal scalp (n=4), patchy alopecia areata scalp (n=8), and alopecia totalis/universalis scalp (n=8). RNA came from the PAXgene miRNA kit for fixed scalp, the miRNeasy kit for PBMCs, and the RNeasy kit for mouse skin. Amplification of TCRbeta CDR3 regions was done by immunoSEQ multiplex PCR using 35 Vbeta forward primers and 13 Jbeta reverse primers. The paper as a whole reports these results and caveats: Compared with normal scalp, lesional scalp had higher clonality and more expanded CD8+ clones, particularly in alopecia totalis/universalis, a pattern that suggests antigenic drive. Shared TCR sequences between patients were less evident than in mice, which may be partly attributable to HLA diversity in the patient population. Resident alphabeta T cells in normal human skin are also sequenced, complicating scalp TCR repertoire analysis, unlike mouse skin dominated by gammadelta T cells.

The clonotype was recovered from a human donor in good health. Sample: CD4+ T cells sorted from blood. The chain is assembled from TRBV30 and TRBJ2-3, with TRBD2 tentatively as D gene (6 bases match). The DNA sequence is TGTGCCTGGAGCCGCGGGGAGAGGACAGATACGCAGTATTTT. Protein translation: CAWSRGERTDTQYF.